These T cell receptor beta chains were read from a single sample in a study of blood T cell repertoires in COVID-19. Sequencing used immunoSEQ multiplex PCR; TCRdb keeps in-frame clones, though not all of them. The data hold about 25,000 clones, with approximately 86% observed a single time. Sequences were obtained from peripheral blood. Receptor source: an elderly man with active or convalescent COVID-19. The CDR3 runs from the conserved cysteine through the conserved F or W. D genes are given only for firm matches. The size entry is marked missing in some rows and otherwise reads once, few, many or a size class.

d_call	clone_size	cdr3_length	v_call	j_call	cdr3_nt	cdr3_aa
NA	NA	14	TRBV5-4	TRBJ1-2	TGTGCCAGCAGCCCGACATATGGTAACTATGGCTACACCTTC	CASSPTYGNYGYTF
TRBD1	NA	15	TRBV7-3	TRBJ1-3	TGTGCCAGCAGCTTCGAGGGGGCCCCTGGAAACACCATATATTTT	CASSFEGAPGNTIYF
NA	NA	16	TRBV28	TRBJ1-3	TGTGCCAGCAGTTCGGCGGGGGTCTCTCTTGGAAACACCATATATTTT	CASSSAGVSLGNTIYF
TRBD1	NA	15	TRBV18	TRBJ2-1	TGTGCCAGCTCACCGGGGACAGGTCATAGTTCGGAGCAGTTCTTC	CASSPGTGHSSEQFF
NA	NA	16	TRBV18	TRBJ1-1	TGTGCCAGCTCACCACGAGATGCCGCTTTGAACACTGAAGCTTTCTTT	CASSPRDAALNTEAFF
TRBD1	NA	13	TRBV24-1	TRBJ2-1	TGTGCCACAGGGGGACAGGGTAGTGATGAGCAGTTCTTC	CATGGQGSDEQFF
NA	NA	17	TRBV3-1/TRBV3-2	TRBJ1-3	TGTGCCAGCAGCCAAGGGGGGGTGGTCCTCTCTGGAAACACCATATATTTT	CASSQGGVVLSGNTIYF
TRBD2	NA	15	TRBV5-1	TRBJ2-1	TGCGCCAGCAGCTTTGCGGGGGAGACCCACAATGAGCAGTTCTTC	CASSFAGETHNEQFF
TRBD1	NA	19	TRBV28	TRBJ2-1	TGTGCCAGCAGCGTGAATTTACTGTCAGGGGGCTTGTCTAGCAATGAGCAGTTCTTC	CASSVNLLSGGLSSNEQFF
TRBD2	NA	17	TRBV7-2	TRBJ2-2	TGTGCCAGCCTTCAGGATAGCGGGAGAAGACGCACCGGGGAGCTGTTTTTT	CASLQDSGRRRTGELFF
NA	NA	15	TRBV21-1	TRBJ1-2	TGTGCCAGCAGCAAAGTCGCAGGCAGGGGGCGAGGCTACACCTTC	CASSKVAGRGRGYTF
NA	NA	13	TRBV2	TRBJ1-5	TGTGCCAGCAGTCAGGAGACAGTTCAGCCCCAGCATTTT	CASSQETVQPQHF
TRBD2	NA	14	TRBV3-1/TRBV3-2	TRBJ2-1	TGTGCCAGCAACCGTGGGGGGAGGGCCTATGAGCAGTTCTTC	CASNRGGRAYEQFF
NA	NA	14	TRBV10-3	TRBJ1-5	TGTGCCATCAGAAGAGGGCCGGGTAATCAGCCCCAGCATTTT	CAIRRGPGNQPQHF
TRBD2	once	12	TRBV29-1	TRBJ2-5	TGCAGCGTGACTAGCGGGGTCGCGACCCAGTACTTC	CSVTSGVATQYF